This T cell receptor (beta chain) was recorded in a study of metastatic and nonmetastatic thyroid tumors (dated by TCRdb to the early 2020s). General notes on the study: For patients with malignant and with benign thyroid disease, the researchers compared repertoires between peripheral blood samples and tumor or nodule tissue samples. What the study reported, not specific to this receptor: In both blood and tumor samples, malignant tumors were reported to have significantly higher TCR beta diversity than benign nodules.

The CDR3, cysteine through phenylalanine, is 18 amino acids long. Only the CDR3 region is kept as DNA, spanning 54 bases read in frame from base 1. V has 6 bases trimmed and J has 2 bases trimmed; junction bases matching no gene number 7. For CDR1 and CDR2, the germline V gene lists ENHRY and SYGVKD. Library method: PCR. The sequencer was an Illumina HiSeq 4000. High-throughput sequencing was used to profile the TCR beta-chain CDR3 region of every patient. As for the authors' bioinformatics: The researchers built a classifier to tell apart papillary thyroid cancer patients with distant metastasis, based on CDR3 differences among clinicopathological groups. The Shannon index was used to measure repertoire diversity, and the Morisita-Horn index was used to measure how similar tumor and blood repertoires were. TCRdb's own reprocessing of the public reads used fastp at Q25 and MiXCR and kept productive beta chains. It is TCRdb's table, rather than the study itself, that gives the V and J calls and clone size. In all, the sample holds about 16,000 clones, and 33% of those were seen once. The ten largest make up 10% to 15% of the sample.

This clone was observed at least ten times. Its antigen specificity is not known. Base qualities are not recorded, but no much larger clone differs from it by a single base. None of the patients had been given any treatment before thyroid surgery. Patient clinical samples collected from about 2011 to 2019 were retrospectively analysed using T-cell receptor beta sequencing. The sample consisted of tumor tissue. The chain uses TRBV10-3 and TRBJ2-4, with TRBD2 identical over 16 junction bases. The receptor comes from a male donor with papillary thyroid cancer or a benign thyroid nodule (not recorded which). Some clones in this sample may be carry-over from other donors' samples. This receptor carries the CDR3 CAIRGGLAGGKTKNIQYF. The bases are TGTGCCATCAGGGGGGGACTAGCGGGAGGGAAAACCAAAAACATTCAGTACTTC.